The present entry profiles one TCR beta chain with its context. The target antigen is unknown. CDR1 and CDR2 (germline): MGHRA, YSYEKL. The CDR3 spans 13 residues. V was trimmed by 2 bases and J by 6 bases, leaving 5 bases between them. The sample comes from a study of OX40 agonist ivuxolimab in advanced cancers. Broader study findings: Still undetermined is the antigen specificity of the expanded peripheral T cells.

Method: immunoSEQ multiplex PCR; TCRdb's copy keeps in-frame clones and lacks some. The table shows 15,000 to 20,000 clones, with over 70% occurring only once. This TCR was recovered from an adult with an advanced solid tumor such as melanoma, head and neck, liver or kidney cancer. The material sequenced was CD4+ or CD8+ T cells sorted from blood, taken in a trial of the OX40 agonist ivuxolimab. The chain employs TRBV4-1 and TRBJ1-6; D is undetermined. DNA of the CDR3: TGCGCCAGCAGCCAACAGGTTAATTCACCCCTCCACTTT. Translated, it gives CASSQQVNSPLHF.